This record covers a single T cell receptor (beta chain). Its antigen is currently unknown. This specimen belongs to a study of T-cell memory formation after mild COVID-19. Study in general: The two donors had largely donor-specific TCR clusters.

J lost 4 bases, V lost 7 bases, and 9 bases had no gene match. Germline V gene lookup returns CDR1 SGHTA and CDR2 FQGTGA. This CDR3 has 15 amino acids. TCRdb independently ran MiXCR on the 5' RACE reads; one entry per CDR3 protein. The repertoire holds 560,000 or so distinct CDR3 sequences, with approximately 15% as singletons. The study's findings and limits: Clones that contracted from day 15 to 85 had balanced CD4/CD8; later expanders were CD4+ biased.

J is TRBJ1-2 and V is TRBV7-3; 10 positions match TRBD1. The sample taken for sequencing was PBMCs or a T cell subset sorted from them (not recorded which). This sequence originates from an adult woman who had mild COVID-19 (a few samples of this study predate the infection). Cell type and time point are not known. CDR3: CASTPGTGDSYGYTF. The DNA for the CDR3 is TGTGCCAGCACCCCCGGGACAGGGGATTCCTATGGCTACACCTTC.